This T cell receptor (beta chain) was sequenced for a study of control samples from healthy donors and cancer patients. Trimming cost V 4 bases and J 0 bases, with 13 bases left between them. Germline values: CDR1 SGHKS, CDR2 YYEKEE (reference sequence). CDR3 length equals 15 residues. Assay used: immunoSEQ multiplex PCR; TCRdb lists only in-frame clones, some missing. The sample carries 95,000 to 100,000 clones, around 89% recorded once. Sequences were obtained from blood. The rearrangement uses TRBV5-5 and TRBJ1-1; TRBD1 might be the D (6 bases). The TCR sequence derives from a young man in good health. As DNA, the CDR3 is TGTGCCAGCAGCGCGATACAGGGTATGAACACTGAAGCTTTCTTT. This encodes CASSAIQGMNTEAFF.